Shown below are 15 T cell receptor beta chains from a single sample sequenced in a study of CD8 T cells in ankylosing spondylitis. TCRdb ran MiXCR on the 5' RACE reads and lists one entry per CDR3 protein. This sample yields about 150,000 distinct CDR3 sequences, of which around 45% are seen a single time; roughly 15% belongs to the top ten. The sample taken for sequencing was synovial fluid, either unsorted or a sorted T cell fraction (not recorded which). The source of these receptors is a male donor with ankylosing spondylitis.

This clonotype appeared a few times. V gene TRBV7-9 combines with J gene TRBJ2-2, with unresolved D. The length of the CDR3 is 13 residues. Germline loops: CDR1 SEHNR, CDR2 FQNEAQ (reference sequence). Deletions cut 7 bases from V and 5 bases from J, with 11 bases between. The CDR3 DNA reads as TGTGCCAGCACTAAAACCCCAACCGGGGAGCTGTTTTTT. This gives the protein CASTKTPTGELFF.

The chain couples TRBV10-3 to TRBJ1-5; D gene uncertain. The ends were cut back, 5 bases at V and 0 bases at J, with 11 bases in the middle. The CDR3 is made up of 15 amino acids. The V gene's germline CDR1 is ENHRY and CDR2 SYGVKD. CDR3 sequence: CAISSGRHSNQPQHF. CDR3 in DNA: TGTGCCATCAGTTCCGGACGGCATAGCAATCAGCCCCAGCATTTT.

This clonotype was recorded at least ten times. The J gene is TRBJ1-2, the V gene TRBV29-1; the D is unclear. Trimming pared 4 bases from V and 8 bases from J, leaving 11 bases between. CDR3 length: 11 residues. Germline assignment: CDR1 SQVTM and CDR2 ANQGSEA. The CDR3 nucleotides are TGCAGCGTTGTCTCTATGGAAGGCTACACCTTC. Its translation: CSVVSMEGYTF.

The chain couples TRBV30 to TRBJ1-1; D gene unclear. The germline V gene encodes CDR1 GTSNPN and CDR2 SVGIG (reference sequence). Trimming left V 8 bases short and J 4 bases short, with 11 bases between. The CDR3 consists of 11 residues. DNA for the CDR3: TGTGCCCGGCGGTGGGGCACTGAAGCTTTCTTT. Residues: CARRWGTEAFF.

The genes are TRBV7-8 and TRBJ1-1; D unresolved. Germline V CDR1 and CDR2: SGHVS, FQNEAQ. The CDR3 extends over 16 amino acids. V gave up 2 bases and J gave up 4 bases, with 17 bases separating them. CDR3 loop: CASSLPGFFAPTEAFF. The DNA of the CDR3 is TGTGCCAGCAGCTTACCGGGTTTCTTTGCCCCCACTGAAGCTTTCTTT.

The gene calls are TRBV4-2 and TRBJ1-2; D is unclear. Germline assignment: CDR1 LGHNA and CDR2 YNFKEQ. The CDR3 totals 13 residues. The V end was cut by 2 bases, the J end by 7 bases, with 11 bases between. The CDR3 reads CASSQRRVAGYTF. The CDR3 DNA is TGTGCCAGCAGCCAACGGAGGGTAGCTGGCTACACCTTC.

The CDR3 loop reads CASSLGWETGELFF. As DNA, the CDR3 is TGTGCCAGCAGCTTAGGATGGGAGACCGGGGAGCTGTTTTTT. The rearrangement joins TRBV11-2 to TRBJ2-2, with a weak D call TRBD2 (5 bases). The CDR3 extends over 14 amino acids. V was trimmed by 1 base and J by 5 bases, leaving 8 bases between them. Germline V gene data show CDR1 as SGHAT and CDR2 as FQNNGV. The variable domain in full, completed from reference TRBV11-2 and TRBJ2-2, reads EAGVAQSPRYKIIEKRQSVAFWCNPISGHATLYWYQQILGQGPKLLIQFQNNGVVDDSQLPKDRFSAERLKGVDSTLKIQPAKLEDSAVYLCASSLGWETGELFFGEGSRLTVL.

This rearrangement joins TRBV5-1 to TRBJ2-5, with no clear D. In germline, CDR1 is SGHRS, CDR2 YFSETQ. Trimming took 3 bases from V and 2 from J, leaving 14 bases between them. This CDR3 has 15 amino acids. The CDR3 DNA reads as TGCGCCAGCAGCTCGACGGAAGCCCCTCAAGAGACCCAGTACTTC. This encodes CASSSTEAPQETQYF.

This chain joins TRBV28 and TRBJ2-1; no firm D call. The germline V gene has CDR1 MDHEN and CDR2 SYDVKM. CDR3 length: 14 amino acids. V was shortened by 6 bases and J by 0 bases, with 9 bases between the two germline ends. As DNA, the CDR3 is TGTGCCAGCAGCCCCACGGCCTCCTACAATGAGCAGTTCTTC. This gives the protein CASSPTASYNEQFF.

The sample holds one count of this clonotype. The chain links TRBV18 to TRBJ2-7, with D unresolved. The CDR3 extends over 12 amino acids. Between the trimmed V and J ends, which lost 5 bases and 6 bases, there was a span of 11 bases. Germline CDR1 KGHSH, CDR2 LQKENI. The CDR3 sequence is CASSFTRGEQYF. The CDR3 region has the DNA TGTGCCAGCTCATTCACAAGAGGCGAGCAGTACTTC. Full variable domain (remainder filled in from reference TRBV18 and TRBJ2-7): NAGVMQNPRHLVRRRGQEARLRCSPMKGHSHVYWYRQLPEEGLKFMVYLQKENIIDESGMPKERFSAEFPKEGPSILRIQQVVRGDSAAYFCASSFTRGEQYFGPGTRLTVT.

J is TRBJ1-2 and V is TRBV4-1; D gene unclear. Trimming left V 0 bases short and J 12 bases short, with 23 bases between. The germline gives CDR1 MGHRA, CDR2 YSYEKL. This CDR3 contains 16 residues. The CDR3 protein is CASSQDTLGSTDGDTF. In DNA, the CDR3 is TGCGCCAGCAGCCAAGATACTCTCGGCAGCACGGACGGAGACACCTTC.

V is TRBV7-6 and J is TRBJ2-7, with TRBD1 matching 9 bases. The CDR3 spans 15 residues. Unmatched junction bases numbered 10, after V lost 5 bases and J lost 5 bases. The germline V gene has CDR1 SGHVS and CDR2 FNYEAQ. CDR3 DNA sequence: TGTGCCAGCAGCCCCAAACAGGGGGCGCGTCACGAGCAGTACTTC. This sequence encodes CASSPKQGARHEQYF.

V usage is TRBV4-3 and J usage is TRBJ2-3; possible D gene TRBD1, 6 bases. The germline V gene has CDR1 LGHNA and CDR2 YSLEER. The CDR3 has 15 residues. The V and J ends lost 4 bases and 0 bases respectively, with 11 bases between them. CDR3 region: CASSRTGTSTDTQYF. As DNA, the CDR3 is TGCGCCAGCAGCCGCACAGGGACAAGCACAGATACGCAGTATTTT.

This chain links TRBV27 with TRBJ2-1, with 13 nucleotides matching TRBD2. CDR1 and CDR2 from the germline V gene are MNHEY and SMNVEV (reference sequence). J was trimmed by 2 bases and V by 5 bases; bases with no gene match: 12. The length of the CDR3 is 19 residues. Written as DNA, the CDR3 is TGTGCCAGCAGTAAAGGGGGACTAGCGGGACGGTCGCCCTACAATGAGCAGTTCTTC. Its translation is CASSKGGLAGRSPYNEQFF.

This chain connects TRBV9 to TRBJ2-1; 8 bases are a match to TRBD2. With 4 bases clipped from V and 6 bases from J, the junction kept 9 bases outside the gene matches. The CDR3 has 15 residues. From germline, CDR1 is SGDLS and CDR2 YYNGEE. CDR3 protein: CASSNNGGAGNEQFF. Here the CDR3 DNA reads TGTGCCAGCAGCAATAACGGGGGGGCGGGCAATGAGCAGTTCTTC.